One sample yielded the 14 T cell receptor beta chains listed below, sequenced in a study of blood T cell repertoires in COVID-19. Repertoires were generated with immunoSEQ multiplex PCR, while TCRdb's copy carries only in-frame clones and drops some. The sample carries 59,000 or so clones, around 86% recorded once. The specimen sequenced was peripheral blood. The receptors shown here come from a human donor in a cohort sampled during active COVID-19.

The chain recombines TRBV15 with TRBJ1-5; no firm D call. The ends were cut back, 1 base at V and 6 bases at J, with 13 bases in the middle. The CDR3 runs to 15 residues. Germline V gene data show CDR1 as LNHNV and CDR2 as YYDKDF (reference sequence). CDR3 residues: CATSRGEGVGQPQHF. As DNA, the CDR3 is TGTGCCACCAGCAGAGGGGAGGGCGTAGGTCAGCCCCAGCATTTT.

This clone was found once. The chain uses TRBV5-1 and TRBJ1-6; the D is unclear. CDR3 length: 14 residues. V gave up 2 bases and J gave up 6 bases, with 9 bases separating them. Germline CDR1 and CDR2: SGHRS and YFSETQ. The CDR3 loop reads CASSLDGGNSPLHF. CDR3 DNA: TGCGCCAGCAGCTTAGACGGCGGTAATTCACCCCTCCACTTT.

There are a few counts of this clone. CDR3 loop: CASSLGQLNEQYV. In DNA form, the CDR3 reads TGTGCCAGCAGCTTGGGACAGCTCAACGAGCAGTACGTC. The chain has TRBV5-5 and TRBJ2-7; TRBD1 might be the D (5 bases). This CDR3 has 13 residues. CDR1 is SGHKS and CDR2 is YYEKEE in the germline V gene (reference sequence). V lost 0 bases and J lost 5, with 9 bases in between.

V gene TRBV6-5 combines with J gene TRBJ1-3; D not resolved. This CDR3 spans 14 amino acids. The V gene lost 7 bases and the J gene lost 0 bases, with 10 bases spanning the gap. The germline V gene has CDR1 MNHEY and CDR2 SVGAGI. The CDR3 here is CASTRSVSGNTIYF. DNA of the CDR3: TGTGCCAGCACCCGGTCCGTCTCTGGAAACACCATATATTTT.

The chain employs TRBV27 and TRBJ1-5, with a weak D call TRBD1 (6 bases). Per the germline V gene, CDR1 is MNHEY and CDR2 is SMNVEV (reference sequence). The CDR3 has 21 residues. The germline V and J ends were trimmed by 2 bases and 1 base, with 27 bases remaining between them. DNA of the CDR3: TGTGCCAGCAGTTTAAAACCCATACGGCTCTCAAACAGGGACAGCAATCAGCCCCAGCATTTT. Residues: CASSLKPIRLSNRDSNQPQHF.

The V gene is TRBV19, the J gene TRBJ2-1, with D tentatively TRBD2 (6 bases). The CDR3 has 14 residues. The V gene's germline CDR1 is LNHDA and CDR2 SQIVND (reference sequence). Trimming took 4 bases from V and 4 from J, leaving 11 bases between them. CDR3: CASSTSVSYNEQFF. The CDR3 DNA is TGTGCCAGTAGTACTAGCGTCTCATACAATGAGCAGTTCTTC.

This clone came up a few times. The CDR3 DNA reads as TGTGCCAGTAGTATTCGACAGGACACCTACGAGCAGTACTTC. Encoded protein: CASSIRQDTYEQYF. This rearrangement joins TRBV19 to TRBJ2-7, with D possibly matching TRBD1 (6 bases). Germline assignment: CDR1 LNHDA and CDR2 SQIVND (reference sequence). Trimming shortened V by 3 bases and J by 2 bases, and 11 bases separated the two germline ends. This CDR3 has 14 residues.

This rearrangement joins TRBV7-9 to TRBJ2-3, with 7 bases lining up with TRBD1. V was clipped by 5 bases and J by 0 bases; unmatched bases: 11. Germline V gene sequence: CDR1 SEHNR, CDR2 FQNEAQ (reference sequence). This CDR3 region has 17 residues. The CDR3 loop reads CASSPAAGQASTDTQYF. CDR3 nucleotide sequence: TGTGCCAGCAGCCCAGCCGCTGGACAGGCTAGCACAGATACGCAGTATTTT.

CDR3 nucleotide sequence: TGTGCCAGCGGAACAGGGTCCGGCACAGATACGCAGTATTTT. This codes for CASGTGSGTDTQYF. The chain couples TRBV10-3 to TRBJ2-3; D possibly corresponds to TRBD1 (6 bases). Trimming took 10 bases from V and 1 from J, leaving 15 bases between them. The CDR3 runs 14 residues. Germline-derived CDR1 and CDR2 are ENHRY and SYGVKD.

J is TRBJ2-3 and V is TRBV11-3, with D tentatively TRBD2 (5 bases). CDR1 and CDR2 (germline): SGHNT, YENEEA. The CDR3 is 12 residues long. V lost 4 bases and J 6 bases, leaving 8 bases between the germline ends. The CDR3 loop reads CASSSGWDTQYF. The CDR3 nucleotides read TGTGCCAGCAGCTCGGGGTGGGATACGCAGTATTTT. The whole variable domain, remainder taken from reference TRBV11-3 and TRBJ2-3, is EAGVVQSPRYKIIEKKQPVAFWCNPISGHNTLYWYLQNLGQGPELLIRYENEEAVDDSQLPKDRFSAERLKGVDSTLKIQPAELGDSAVYLCASSSGWDTQYFGPGTRLTVL.

The V call is TRBV11-2, the J call TRBJ2-5; 11 bases agree with TRBD1. The CDR3 loop spans 16 amino acids. V dropped 3 bases and J dropped 7; count of bases not matched to a gene: 10. Germline V gene sequence: CDR1 SGHAT, CDR2 FQNNGV. CDR3 nucleotides: TGTGCCAGCAGCTTCCCGGGACAGGGGGACGGGGGGACCCAGTACTTC. It codes for CASSFPGQGDGGTQYF.

The genes are TRBV28 and TRBJ1-2; D is possibly TRBD1 (5 bases). Germline V CDR1 and CDR2: MDHEN, SYDVKM. The CDR3 sequence is 13 residues long. V lost 5 bases, J lost 6 bases, and 13 bases lay in between. The CDR3 bases are TGTGCCAGCAGTACGGGACTCAGGGATGGCTACACCTTC. Translating gives CASSTGLRDGYTF.

This sequence joins TRBV19 and TRBJ2-7, with 7 bases identical to TRBD2. In germline, CDR1 is LNHDA, CDR2 SQIVND (reference sequence). The CDR3 runs to 15 residues. The ends lost 4 bases at V and 0 bases at J; junction bases unmatched: 6. The chain's CDR3 is CASSKRAGISYEQYF. The CDR3 DNA sequence: TGTGCCAGTAGTAAGCGAGCGGGGATCTCCTACGAGCAGTACTTC.

This chain links TRBV11-3 with TRBJ2-3, with 8 positions matching TRBD2. CDR3 length: 14 amino acids. Per germline, CDR1 SGHNT and CDR2 YENEEA. Trimming removed 5 bases from V and 5 bases from J; junction bases left unmatched: 6. The CDR3 bases are TGTGCCAGCAGCCTAGTCGGGGGGGGAGATACGCAGTATTTT. It is translated as CASSLVGGGDTQYF.